This paragraph reports one T cell receptor beta chain. This specimen comes from a study of pediatric ulcerative colitis. Some clones are missing from TCRdb's copy, which holds only in-frame ones; the method was immunoSEQ multiplex PCR. The profile shows more than 40,000 clones, 60% to 85% of them singletons. The V gene lost 2 bases and the J gene lost 7 bases, with 6 bases spanning the gap. Germline V gives CDR1 MDHEN, CDR2 SYDVKM. The length of the CDR3 is 13 residues. One to two pinch biopsies were taken from the rectum during colonoscopy. The sample was gut tissue. The chain uses TRBV28 and TRBJ1-6; no reliable D call. The receptor's source is a girl aged 5 to 17 with moderate ulcerative colitis. CDR3 region: CASSLLRNSPLHF. The CDR3, as DNA: TGTGCCAGCAGTTTACTCCGGAATTCACCCCTCCACTTT.